The rows below give T cell receptor beta chains drawn from one sample of a study of cytomegalovirus exposure and HLA in healthy donors. Profiled with immunoSEQ multiplex PCR; TCRdb holds only in-frame clones, not every one. The table shows over 95,000 clones, with 82% occurring only once. The material sequenced was PBMCs. These receptor sequences come from a woman between 18 and 29 years old in good health and CMV-seronegative. The CDR3 runs from the conserved cysteine through the conserved F or W. D genes are given only for firm matches. Clone size appears in some rows only: once, few, many, or a class for an expanded clone.

CASRTPQLGFDEQFF	TGTGCCAGCAGGACCCCACAGCTTGGATTCGATGAGCAGTTCTTC	TRBV6-1	TRBJ2-1	NA	once
CASSIIVGGYTF	TGTGCCAGTAGTATTATCGTCGGTGGCTACACCTTC	TRBV19	TRBJ1-2	NA	NA
CASSLEGLTDTDTQYF	TGTGCCAGCAGCTTGGAGGGACTAACTGACACAGATACGCAGTATTTT	TRBV5-8	TRBJ2-3	TRBD2	NA
CASGPHYEQYF	TGTGCCAGCGGCCCCCACTACGAGCAGTACTTC	TRBV28	TRBJ2-7	NA	NA
CASLLRDRGRGEQFF	TGTGCCAGTCTGCTCCGGGACAGGGGGCGCGGGGAGCAGTTCTTC	TRBV6-1	TRBJ2-1	TRBD1	NA
CASSIGLGQRMNTEAFF	TGTGCCAGTAGTATAGGTTTGGGACAGCGCATGAACACTGAAGCTTTCTTT	TRBV19	TRBJ1-1	TRBD1	NA
CASSGSGQGREAFF	TGTGCCAGCAGCGGCTCGGGACAGGGCCGTGAAGCTTTCTTT	TRBV7-9	TRBJ1-1	TRBD1	NA
CASSLGGGFDNQPQHF	TGTGCCAGCAGCTTAGGAGGGGGATTTGACAATCAGCCCCAGCATTTT	TRBV7-9	TRBJ1-5	NA	NA
CASSPHRDEKLFF	TGTGCCAGCAGCCCGCACAGGGATGAAAAACTGTTTTTT	TRBV4-2	TRBJ1-4	NA	NA
CASHGQGAAEAFF	TGTGCTTCCCACGGACAGGGGGCGGCTGAAGCTTTCTTT	TRBV2	TRBJ1-1	TRBD1	few
CASSLSQGIKETQYF	TGTGCCAGCAGCTTATCGCAGGGCATCAAAGAGACCCAGTACTTC	TRBV7-6	TRBJ2-5	NA	NA
CSVRTSDYEQYF	TGCAGCGTTCGGACTAGCGACTACGAGCAGTACTTC	TRBV29-1	TRBJ2-7	TRBD2	NA
CASSEGAGGRETQYF	TGTGCCAGCAGCGAGGGAGCGGGTGGGAGGGAGACCCAGTACTTC	TRBV2	TRBJ2-5	NA	NA
CASSARQGEEGNQPQHF	TGTGCCAGTAGTGCAAGACAGGGGGAAGAAGGCAATCAGCCCCAGCATTTT	TRBV19	TRBJ1-5	TRBD1	NA
CSVESRANTGELFF	TGCAGCGTTGAGAGCAGGGCAAACACCGGGGAGCTGTTTTTT	TRBV29-1	TRBJ2-2	NA	NA
CASLRGQGDYGYTF	TGTGCCAGCCTTAGGGGACAGGGGGATTATGGCTACACCTTC	TRBV11-2	TRBJ1-2	TRBD1	NA
CASRASGGAGYEQYF	TGCGCCAGCAGGGCTTCGGGAGGGGCGGGCTACGAGCAGTACTTC	TRBV10-2	TRBJ2-7	TRBD2	NA
CASSLGTSYEQYF	TGTGCCAGCAGCTTAGGCACCAGCTACGAGCAGTACTTC	TRBV11-2	TRBJ2-7	NA	NA
CASSVDDRANTGELFF	TGTGCCAGCAGTGTCGACGACAGGGCGAACACCGGGGAGCTGTTTTTT	TRBV6-4	TRBJ2-2	TRBD1	NA
CSVRTGGAYEQYF	TGCAGCGTAAGGACAGGGGGGGCCTACGAGCAGTACTTC	TRBV29-1	TRBJ2-7	TRBD1	NA
CASSGGGTEAFF	TGTGCCAGTAGCGGGGGAGGCACTGAAGCTTTCTTT	TRBV19	TRBJ1-1	NA	NA
CASSSWTSGRDEQYF	TGTGCCAGCAGTTCCTGGACTAGCGGGAGGGACGAGCAGTACTTC	TRBV28	TRBJ2-7	TRBD2	NA
CASSSVSGSRYEQFF	TGTGCCAGCTCTTCTGTTAGCGGGAGTAGGTATGAGCAGTTCTTC	TRBV6-5	TRBJ2-1	TRBD2	NA
CASSPGLASGNEQFF	TGTGCCAGCAGCCCTGGACTAGCGAGTGGAAATGAGCAGTTCTTC	TRBV9	TRBJ2-1	TRBD2	NA
CASSDVGLAAYEQYF	TGTGCCAGCAGTGACGTAGGACTAGCGGCCTACGAGCAGTACTTC	TRBV25-1	TRBJ2-7	TRBD2	few
CASSDAHRGAEAFF	TGTGCCAGCAGTGACGCCCATCGGGGGGCTGAAGCTTTCTTT	TRBV6-1	TRBJ1-1	NA	few
CASSLVGIVETQYF	TGCGCCAGCAGCTTGGTCGGGATCGTAGAGACCCAGTACTTC	TRBV5-1	TRBJ2-5	NA	once
CASRDRGSDTQYF	TGTGCCAGCAGGGACAGGGGATCAGATACGCAGTATTTT	TRBV11-3	TRBJ2-3	TRBD1	NA
CASRLMGRDSNQPQHF	TGTGCCAGTAGACTAATGGGCAGGGATAGCAATCAGCCCCAGCATTTT	TRBV19	TRBJ1-5	NA	NA
CASARSGLANTGELFF	TGTGCCAGCGCTCGGTCGGGACTTGCGAACACCGGGGAGCTGTTTTTT	TRBV28	TRBJ2-2	NA	NA
CASSLWSYGGYTF	TGTGCCAGCAGTTTGTGGAGTTACGGTGGCTACACCTTC	TRBV27	TRBJ1-2	NA	few
CASSLRLHVSGNTYEQYF	TGTGCCAGCAGCTTGCGACTACATGTGAGTGGGAACACCTACGAGCAGTACTTC	TRBV7-2	TRBJ2-7	NA	NA